The clone carrying this T cell receptor beta chain came up many times. This sample was included in a study of T cells in Graves' hyperthyroidism and ophthalmopathy. Authors of the study amplified TCR beta CDR3 regions from RNA transcripts. Initially, a first-round RT-PCR of the TCR CDR3 employed the HTBI primer set. TCRdb re-analysed the multiplex PCR reads in MiXCR, keeping a single row per CDR3 protein. In the table there are 350,000 or so distinct CDR3 sequences, less than 20% of which are singletons. Germline V gene lookup returns CDR1 DFQATT and CDR2 SNEGSKA (reference sequence). The CDR3 extends over 13 amino acids. V was clipped by 6 bases and J by 4 bases, with 13 bases between them.

The chain combines TRBV20-1 with TRBJ1-5; the D is unclear. This sequence was found in a middle-aged woman with Graves' ophthalmopathy. The sequenced sample consisted of blood. The CDR3 region has the DNA TGCAGTGCCCCTCGGGAAAGGAATCAGCCCCAGCATTTT. It codes for CSAPRERNQPQHF.